The 12 T cell receptor beta chains in this list originate from one sample, sequenced in a study of response to subunit inactivated influenza vaccine. MiXCR was run by TCRdb on the RT-PCR reads, yielding one entry per CDR3 protein. Found here are more than 200,000 distinct CDR3 sequences, more than 9% of them singletons; the top ten hold less than 8.5%. The sequencing used non-naive T cells sorted from PBMCs, collected 14 to 15 days before vaccination. These TCRs come from a man in his forties or fifties who received an inactivated influenza vaccine.

The V call is TRBV20-1, the J call TRBJ2-7; 8 bases agree with TRBD1. Per germline, CDR1 DFQATT and CDR2 SNEGSKA (reference sequence). The CDR3 spans 13 residues. Unmatched junction bases numbered 8, after V lost 8 bases and J lost 2 bases. The CDR3 DNA sequence: TGCAGTCAGGGGGCTTTATCCACCTACGAGCAGTACTTC. This gives the protein CSQGALSTYEQYF.

The chain joins TRBV18 to TRBJ1-1; 8 positions agree with TRBD1. With V trimmed by 6 bases and J by 4 bases, 4 bases remained unmatched. The CDR3 totals 13 residues. Germline V gives CDR1 KGHSH, CDR2 LQKENI. CDR3 in amino acids: CASSSGQGTEAFF. The CDR3 nucleotides read TGTGCCAGCTCTTCAGGACAGGGCACTGAAGCTTTCTTT.

This clonotype appeared a few times. V gene TRBV29-1 combines with J gene TRBJ2-2, with 9 bases fitting TRBD2. Trimming at V came to 0 bases and at J to 5 bases, leaving 7 bases not matched to a gene. CDR3 length equals 16 residues. Germline CDR1 SQVTM, CDR2 ANQGSEA. The CDR3 sequence: CSVEDLAGDRTGELFF. The CDR3 DNA is TGCAGCGTTGAAGATTTAGCGGGAGACCGTACCGGGGAGCTGTTTTTT.

In this sample, this clonotype turned up many times. The rearrangement links TRBV7-8 to TRBJ2-7; D assignment may be TRBD1 or TRBD2 (6 bases each). The germline V gene has CDR1 SGHVS and CDR2 FQNEAQ. Trimming took off 3 bases at V and 2 bases at J, with 14 bases between the two ends. This CDR3 region has 15 residues. As DNA, the CDR3 is TGTGCCAGCAGCTTCGGCGGAGGGGGGACCTACGAGCAGTACTTC. Translated, it gives CASSFGGGGTYEQYF.

The chain is built from TRBV2 and TRBJ1-1, with unresolved D. The CDR3 length is 14 residues. Germline V gives CDR1 SNHLY, CDR2 FYNNEI. V was clipped by 4 bases and J by 0 bases, with 9 bases between them. DNA of the CDR3: TGTGCCAGCAGTGTACAGCCCCTGAACACTGAAGCTTTCTTT. As protein: CASSVQPLNTEAFF.

A few counts support this clonotype. The chain has TRBV11-2 and TRBJ2-7; TRBD1 might be the D (6 bases). The CDR3 runs to 15 residues. CDR1 and CDR2 (germline): SGHAT, FQNNGV. Trimming removed 1 base at V and 7 bases at J, with 17 bases between. The CDR3 nucleotides read TGTGCCAGCAGCTTAGTCCCCGGGACACGCGGGGAGCAGTACTTC. Translation: CASSLVPGTRGEQYF.

This clonotype was counted a few times. This sequence joins TRBV6-1 and TRBJ1-1; 9 bases line up with TRBD1. Trimming at V came to 5 bases and at J to 3 bases, leaving 7 bases not matched to a gene. From germline, CDR1 is MNHNS and CDR2 SASEGT. This CDR3 is 15 amino acids long. CDR3 DNA: TGTGCCAGCAGTACACAGGGGGCGAGAGACACTGAAGCTTTCTTT. Translating it yields CASSTQGARDTEAFF.

The chain carries TRBV5-1 and TRBJ2-7, with 9 bases fitting TRBD1. This CDR3 is 14 amino acids long. CDR1 and CDR2 (germline): SGHRS, YFSETQ. V trimming: 5 bases; J trimming: 2 bases; junction bases outside the gene matches: 5. Here the CDR3 DNA reads TGCGCCAGCAGGGGGGGGACAGGGCCCTACGAGCAGTACTTC. Translated: CASRGGTGPYEQYF.

This clonotype was seen a few times. V is TRBV6-1 and J is TRBJ1-2; 10 bases match TRBD1. Looked up from germline, CDR1 is MNHNS and CDR2 is SASEGT. The CDR3 is 15 residues long. The junction had 5 bases not matched to a gene; V was cut back by 5 bases and J by 2 bases. For the CDR3, the DNA is TGTGCCAGCAGTCAGGACAGGGGGAGGAACTATGGCTACACCTTC. This codes for CASSQDRGRNYGYTF.

This clonotype came up many times. The junction and the germline gene differ at one end; a read error may be behind it. The J gene is TRBJ2-3, the V gene TRBV9; maybe TRBD2 (5 bases). Germline CDR1 is SGDLS and CDR2 is YYNGEE. The CDR3 loop spans 14 amino acids. In DNA form, the CDR3 reads TGTGCCAGTGGGAAGGACTTCGGCACAAATACGCAGTATTTT. Protein sequence: CASGKDFGTNTQYF.

The chain recombines TRBV2 with TRBJ2-1; D is perhaps TRBD2 (5 bases). The germline V and J ends were trimmed by 5 bases and 11 bases, with 7 bases remaining between them. There are 10 residues in the CDR3. Germline assignment: CDR1 SNHLY and CDR2 FYNNEI. DNA for the CDR3: TGTGCCAGCAGTACGGGGAAGCAGTTCTTC. It is translated as CASSTGKQFF.

This clonotype appeared a few times. The genes are TRBV10-3 and TRBJ2-1, with 10 bases aligning to TRBD1. CDR1 and CDR2 from the germline V gene are ENHRY and SYGVKD. V lost 9 bases to trimming and J lost 5 bases; unmatched junction nucleotides: 4. This CDR3 comprises 13 residues. The CDR3 coding sequence is TGTGCCATGATGGGACAGGGGAACAATGAGCAGTTCTTC. This gives the protein CAMMGQGNNEQFF.